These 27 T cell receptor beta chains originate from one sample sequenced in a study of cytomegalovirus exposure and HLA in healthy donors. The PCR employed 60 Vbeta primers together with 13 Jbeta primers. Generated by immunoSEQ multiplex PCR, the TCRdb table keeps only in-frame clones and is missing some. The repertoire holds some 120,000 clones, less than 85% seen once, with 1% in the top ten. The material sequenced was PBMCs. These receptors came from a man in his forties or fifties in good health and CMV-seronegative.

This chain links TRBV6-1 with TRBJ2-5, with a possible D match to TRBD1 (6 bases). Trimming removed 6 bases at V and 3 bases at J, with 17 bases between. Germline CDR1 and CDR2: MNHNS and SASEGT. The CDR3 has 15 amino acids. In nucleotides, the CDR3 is TGTGCCAGCAGCCCTCAGGGGACGGAGAAAGAGACCCAGTACTTC. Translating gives CASSPQGTEKETQYF.

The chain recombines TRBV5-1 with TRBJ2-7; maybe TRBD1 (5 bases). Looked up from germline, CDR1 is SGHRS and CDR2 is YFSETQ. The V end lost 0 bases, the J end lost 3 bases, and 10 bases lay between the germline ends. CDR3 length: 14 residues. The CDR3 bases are TGCGCCAGCAGCTTGGGGGGCAGCAACTACGAGCAGTACTTC. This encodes CASSLGGSNYEQYF.

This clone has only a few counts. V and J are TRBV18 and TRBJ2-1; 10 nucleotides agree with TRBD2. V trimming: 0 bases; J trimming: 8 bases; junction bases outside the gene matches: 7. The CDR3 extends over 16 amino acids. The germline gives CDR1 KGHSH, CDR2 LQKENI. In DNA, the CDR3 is TGTGCCAGCTCACCACCTCTAGCGGGAGTTGGTGATGAGCAGTTCTTC. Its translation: CASSPPLAGVGDEQFF.

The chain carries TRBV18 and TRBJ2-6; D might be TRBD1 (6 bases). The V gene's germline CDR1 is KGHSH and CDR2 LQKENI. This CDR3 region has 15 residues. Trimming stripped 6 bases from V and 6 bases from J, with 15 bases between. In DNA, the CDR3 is TGTGCCAGCTCCCCCGTGGGGGCCGCGGCCAACGTCCTGACTTTC. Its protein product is CASSPVGAAANVLTF.

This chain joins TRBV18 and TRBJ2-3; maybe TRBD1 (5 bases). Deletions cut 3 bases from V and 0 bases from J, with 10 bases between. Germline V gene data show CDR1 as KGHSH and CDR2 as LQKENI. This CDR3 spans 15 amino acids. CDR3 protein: CASSPRQMSTDTQYF. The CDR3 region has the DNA TGTGCCAGCTCACCCAGACAGATGAGCACAGATACGCAGTATTTT.

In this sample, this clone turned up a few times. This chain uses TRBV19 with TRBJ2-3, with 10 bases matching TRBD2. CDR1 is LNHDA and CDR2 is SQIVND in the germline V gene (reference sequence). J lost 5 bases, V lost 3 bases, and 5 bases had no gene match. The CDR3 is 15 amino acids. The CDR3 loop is CASSMVLAGVDTQYF. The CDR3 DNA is TGTGCCAGTAGTATGGTTCTAGCGGGAGTAGATACGCAGTATTTT.

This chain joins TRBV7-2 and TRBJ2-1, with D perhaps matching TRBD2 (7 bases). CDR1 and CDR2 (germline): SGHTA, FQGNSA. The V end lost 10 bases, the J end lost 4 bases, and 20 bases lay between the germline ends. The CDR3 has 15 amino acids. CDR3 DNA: TGTGCCATCAAGCCTGCGGGGGCGGTATACAATGAGCAGTTCTTC. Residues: CAIKPAGAVYNEQFF.

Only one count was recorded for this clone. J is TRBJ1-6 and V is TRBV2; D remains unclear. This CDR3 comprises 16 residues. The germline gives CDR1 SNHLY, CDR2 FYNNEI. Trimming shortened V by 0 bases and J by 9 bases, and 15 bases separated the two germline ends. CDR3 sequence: CASSEARPGSGSPLHF. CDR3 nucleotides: TGTGCCAGCAGTGAAGCTCGACCCGGATCGGGTTCACCCCTCCACTTT.

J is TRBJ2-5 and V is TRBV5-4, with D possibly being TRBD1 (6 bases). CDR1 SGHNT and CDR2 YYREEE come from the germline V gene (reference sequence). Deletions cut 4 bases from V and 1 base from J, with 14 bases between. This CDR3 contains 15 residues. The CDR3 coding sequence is TGTGCCAGCAGCCCCTCGACAGGAACCCAAGAGACCCAGTACTTC. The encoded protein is CASSPSTGTQETQYF. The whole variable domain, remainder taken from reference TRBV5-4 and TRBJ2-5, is ETGVTQSPTHLIKTRGQQVTLRCSSQSGHNTVSWYQQALGQGPQFIFQYYREEENGRGNFPPRFSGLQFPNYSSELNVNALELDDSALYLCASSPSTGTQETQYFGPGTRLLVL.

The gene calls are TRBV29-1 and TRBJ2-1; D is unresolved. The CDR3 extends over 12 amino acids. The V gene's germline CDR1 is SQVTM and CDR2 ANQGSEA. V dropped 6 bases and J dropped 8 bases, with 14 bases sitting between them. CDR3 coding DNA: TGCAGCGTGTCCCAGCGTTCGGATGAGCAGTTCTTC. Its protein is CSVSQRSDEQFF.

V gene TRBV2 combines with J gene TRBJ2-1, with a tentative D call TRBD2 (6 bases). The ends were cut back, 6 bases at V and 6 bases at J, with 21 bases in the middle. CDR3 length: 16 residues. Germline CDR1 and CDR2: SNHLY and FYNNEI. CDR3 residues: CASRVRRDSTRNEQFF. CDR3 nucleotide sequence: TGTGCCAGCAGGGTTCGCCGGGACTCCACCCGCAATGAGCAGTTCTTC.

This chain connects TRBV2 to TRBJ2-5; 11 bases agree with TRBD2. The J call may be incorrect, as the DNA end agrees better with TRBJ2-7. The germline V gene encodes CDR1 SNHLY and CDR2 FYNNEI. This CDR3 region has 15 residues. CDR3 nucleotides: TGTGCCAGCAGTTTACTAGCGGGAGAATCCTACGAGCAGTACTTC. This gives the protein CASSLLAGESYEQYF.

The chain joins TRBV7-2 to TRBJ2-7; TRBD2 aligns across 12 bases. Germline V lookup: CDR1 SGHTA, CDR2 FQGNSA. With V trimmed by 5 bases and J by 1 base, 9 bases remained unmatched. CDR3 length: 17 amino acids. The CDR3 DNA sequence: TGTGCCAGCAGCCTCAGACTAGCGGGAGAGGGATCCTACGAGCAGTACTTC. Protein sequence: CASSLRLAGEGSYEQYF.

The CDR3 DNA follows: TGTGCCAGCAGGGGGGACAGGGCAGGTGGGGAGACCCAGTACTTC. Protein product: CASRGDRAGGETQYF. This chain uses TRBV2 with TRBJ2-5; 9 positions match TRBD1. In germline, CDR1 is SNHLY, CDR2 FYNNEI. This CDR3 comprises 15 residues. The V and J ends lost 6 bases and 5 bases, in that order; junction bases with no gene match: 10.

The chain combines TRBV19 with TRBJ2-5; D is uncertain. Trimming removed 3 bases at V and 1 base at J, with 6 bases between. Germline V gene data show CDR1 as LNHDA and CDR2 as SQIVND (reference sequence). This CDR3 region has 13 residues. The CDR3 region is CASSIAGQETQYF. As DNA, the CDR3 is TGTGCCAGTAGTATTGCCGGCCAAGAGACCCAGTACTTC.

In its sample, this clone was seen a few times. The CDR3 protein is CASSPRDYGYTF. CDR3 DNA: TGTGCCAGCAGCCCGCGGGACTATGGCTACACCTTC. The V gene is TRBV5-6, the J gene TRBJ1-2; D unclear. CDR1 SGHDT and CDR2 YYEEEE come from the germline V gene. Trimming cost V 4 bases and J 3 bases, with 7 bases left between them. The CDR3 length is 12 residues.

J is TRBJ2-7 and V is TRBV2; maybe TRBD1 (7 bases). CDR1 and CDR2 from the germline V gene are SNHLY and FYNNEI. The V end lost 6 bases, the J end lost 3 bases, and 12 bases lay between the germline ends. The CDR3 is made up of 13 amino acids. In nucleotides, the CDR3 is TGTGCCAGCAGCCAGCAGGGGGGCTACGAGCAGTACTTC. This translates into CASSQQGGYEQYF. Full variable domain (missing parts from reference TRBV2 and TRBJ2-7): EPEVTQTPSHQVTQMGQEVILRCVPISNHLYFYWYRQILGQKVEFLVSFYNNEISEKSEIFDDQFSVERPDGSNFTLKIRSTKLEDSAMYFCASSQQGGYEQYFGPGTRLTVT.

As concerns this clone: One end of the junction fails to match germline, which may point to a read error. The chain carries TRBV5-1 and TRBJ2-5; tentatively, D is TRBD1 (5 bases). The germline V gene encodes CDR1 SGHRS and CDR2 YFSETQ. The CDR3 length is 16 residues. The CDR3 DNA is TGCGCCAGCACCTTGGGGCCTAGTGGTAATCAAGAGACCCAGTACTTC. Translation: CASTLGPSGNQETQYF.

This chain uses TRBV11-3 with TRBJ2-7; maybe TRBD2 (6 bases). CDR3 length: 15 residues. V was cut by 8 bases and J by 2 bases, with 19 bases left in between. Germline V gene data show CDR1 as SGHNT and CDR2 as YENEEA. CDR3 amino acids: CASSLDSGATYEQYF. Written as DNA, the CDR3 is TGTGCCAGCTCCCTCGATTCGGGAGCAACCTACGAGCAGTACTTC.

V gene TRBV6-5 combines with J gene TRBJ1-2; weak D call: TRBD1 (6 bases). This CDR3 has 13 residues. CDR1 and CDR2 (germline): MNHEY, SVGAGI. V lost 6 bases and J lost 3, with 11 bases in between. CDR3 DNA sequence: TGTGCCAGCAGATCCGGGACACACTATGGCTACACCTTC. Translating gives CASRSGTHYGYTF.

The CDR3 is CASSSDSTYEQYF. The CDR3, as DNA: TGTGCCAGCTCATCGGACAGTACCTACGAGCAGTACTTC. The chain links TRBV18 to TRBJ2-7, with a tentative D call TRBD1 (6 bases). The V end lost 5 bases, the J end lost 2 bases, and 10 bases lay between the germline ends. This CDR3 comprises 13 residues. Looked up from germline, CDR1 is KGHSH and CDR2 is LQKENI. Variable domain in full (rest from reference TRBV18 and TRBJ2-7): NAGVMQNPRHLVRRRGQEARLRCSPMKGHSHVYWYRQLPEEGLKFMVYLQKENIIDESGMPKERFSAEFPKEGPSILRIQQVVRGDSAAYFCASSSDSTYEQYFGPGTRLTVT.

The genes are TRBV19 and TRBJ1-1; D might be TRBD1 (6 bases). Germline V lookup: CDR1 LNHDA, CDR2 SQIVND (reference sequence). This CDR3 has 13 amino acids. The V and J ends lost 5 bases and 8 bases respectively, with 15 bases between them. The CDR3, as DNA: TGTGCCAGTAGTTTTCTCGGACAGAGCGAAGCTTTCTTT. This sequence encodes CASSFLGQSEAFF.

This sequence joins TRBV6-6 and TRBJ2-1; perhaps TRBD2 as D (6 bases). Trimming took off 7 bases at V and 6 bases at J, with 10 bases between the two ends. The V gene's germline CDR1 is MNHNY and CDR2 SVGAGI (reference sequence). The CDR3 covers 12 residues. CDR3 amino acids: CASNPGSNEQFF. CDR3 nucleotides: TGTGCCAGCAACCCCGGGAGCAATGAGCAGTTCTTC.

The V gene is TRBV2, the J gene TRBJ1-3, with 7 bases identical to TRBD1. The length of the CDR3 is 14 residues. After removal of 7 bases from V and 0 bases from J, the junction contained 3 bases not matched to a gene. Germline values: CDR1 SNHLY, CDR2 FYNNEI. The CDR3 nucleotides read TGTGCCAGCAAAGGGGGCTTCTCTGGAAACACCATATATTTT. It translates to CASKGGFSGNTIYF.

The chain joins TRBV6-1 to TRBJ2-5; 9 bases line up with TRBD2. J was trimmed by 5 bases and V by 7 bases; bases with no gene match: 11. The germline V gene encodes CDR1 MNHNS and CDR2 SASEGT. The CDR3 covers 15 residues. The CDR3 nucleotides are TGTGCCAGCAAATTCAGCGGGGGGACGGGGGAGACCCAGTACTTC. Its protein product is CASKFSGGTGETQYF.

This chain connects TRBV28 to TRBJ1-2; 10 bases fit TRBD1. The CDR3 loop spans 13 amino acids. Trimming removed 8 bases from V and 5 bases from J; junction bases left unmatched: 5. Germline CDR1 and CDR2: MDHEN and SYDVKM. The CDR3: CASSSGQGYGYTF. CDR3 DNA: TGTGCCAGCTCGTCGGGACAGGGGTATGGCTACACCTTC.

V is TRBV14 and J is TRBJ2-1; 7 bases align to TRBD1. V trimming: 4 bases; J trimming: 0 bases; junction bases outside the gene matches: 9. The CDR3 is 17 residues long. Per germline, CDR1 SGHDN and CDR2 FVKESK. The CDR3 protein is CASSLMGRGSSYNEQFF. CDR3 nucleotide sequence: TGTGCCAGCAGCCTCATGGGCAGGGGGAGCTCCTACAATGAGCAGTTCTTC.